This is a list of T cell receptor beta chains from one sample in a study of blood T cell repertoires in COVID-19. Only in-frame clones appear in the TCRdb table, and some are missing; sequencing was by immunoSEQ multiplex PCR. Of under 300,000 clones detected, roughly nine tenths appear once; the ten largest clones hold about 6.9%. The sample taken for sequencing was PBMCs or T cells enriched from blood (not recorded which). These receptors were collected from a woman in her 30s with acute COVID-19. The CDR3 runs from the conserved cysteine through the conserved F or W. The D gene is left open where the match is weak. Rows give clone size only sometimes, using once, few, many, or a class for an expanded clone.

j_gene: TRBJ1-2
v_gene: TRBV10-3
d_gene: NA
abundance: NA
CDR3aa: CAISDSNYGYTF
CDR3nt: TGTGCCATCAGTGACAGTAACTATGGCTACACCTTC

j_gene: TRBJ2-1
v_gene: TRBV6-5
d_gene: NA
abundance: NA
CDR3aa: CASTRGVGSYNEQFF
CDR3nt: TGTGCCAGCACTCGCGGGGTGGGCTCCTACAATGAGCAGTTCTTC

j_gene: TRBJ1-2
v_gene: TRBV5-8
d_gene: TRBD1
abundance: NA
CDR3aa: CASSPGTGANYGYTF
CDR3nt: TGTGCCAGCAGCCCTGGGACAGGGGCTAACTATGGCTACACCTTC

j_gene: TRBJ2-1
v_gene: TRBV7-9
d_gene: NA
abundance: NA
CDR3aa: CASSLDSMREYNEQFF
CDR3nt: TGTGCCAGCAGCTTAGATTCTATGAGGGAATACAATGAGCAGTTCTTC

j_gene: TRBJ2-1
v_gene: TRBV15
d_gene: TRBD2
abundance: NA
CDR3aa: CATSGRGYRRYNEQFF
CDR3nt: TGTGCCACCAGCGGGAGGGGCTACAGAAGATACAATGAGCAGTTCTTC

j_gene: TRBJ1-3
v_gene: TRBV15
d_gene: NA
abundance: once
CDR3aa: CATSPMTVSGNTIYF
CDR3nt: TGTGCCACCAGCCCAATGACAGTCTCTGGAAACACCATATATTTT

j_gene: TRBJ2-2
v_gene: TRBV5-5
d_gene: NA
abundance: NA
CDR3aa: CASSPFWGRTMNTGELFF
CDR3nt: TGTGCCAGCAGCCCGTTTTGGGGCCGGACTATGAACACCGGGGAGCTGTTTTTT

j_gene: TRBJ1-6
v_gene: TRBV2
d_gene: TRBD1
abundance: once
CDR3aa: CASSEAIQGANGNYNSPLHF
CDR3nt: TGTGCCAGCAGTGAAGCCATACAGGGGGCCAATGGAAACTATAATTCACCCCTCCACTTT

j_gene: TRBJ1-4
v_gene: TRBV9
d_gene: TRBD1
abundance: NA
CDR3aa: CASSEGQGAATNEKLFF
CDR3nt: TGTGCCAGCAGCGAGGGACAGGGTGCGGCAACTAATGAAAAACTGTTTTTT

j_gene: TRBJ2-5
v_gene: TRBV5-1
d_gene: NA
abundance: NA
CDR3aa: CASSLGGEETQYF
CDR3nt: TGCGCCAGCAGCTTGGGGGGAGAGGAGACCCAGTACTTC

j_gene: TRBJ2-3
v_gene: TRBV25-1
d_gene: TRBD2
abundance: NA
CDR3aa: CASSDELAGGTDTQYF
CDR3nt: TGTGCCAGCAGTGACGAACTAGCGGGGGGTACAGATACGCAGTATTTT

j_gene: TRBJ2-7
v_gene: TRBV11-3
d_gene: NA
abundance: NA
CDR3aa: CASSLVTGIRYF
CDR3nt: TGTGCCAGCAGCTTAGTTACGGGAATTCGGTACTTC

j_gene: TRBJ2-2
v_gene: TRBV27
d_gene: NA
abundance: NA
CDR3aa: CASSSYQGNTGELFF
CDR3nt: TGTGCCAGCAGTTCGTATCAGGGGAACACCGGGGAGCTGTTTTTT

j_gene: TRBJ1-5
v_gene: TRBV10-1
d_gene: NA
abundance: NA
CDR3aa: CASSESLTLFRNQPQHF
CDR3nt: TGCGCCAGCAGTGAATCGCTGACTTTATTTCGGAATCAGCCCCAGCATTTT

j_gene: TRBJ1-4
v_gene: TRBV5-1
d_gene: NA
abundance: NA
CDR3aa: CASSFGDRHNEKLFF
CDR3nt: TGCGCCAGCAGCTTCGGCGACAGACATAATGAAAAACTGTTTTTT

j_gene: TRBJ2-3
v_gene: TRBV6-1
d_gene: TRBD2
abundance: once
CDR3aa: CASSERGSTDTQYF
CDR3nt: TGTGCCAGCAGTGAGCGGGGGAGCACAGATACGCAGTATTTT

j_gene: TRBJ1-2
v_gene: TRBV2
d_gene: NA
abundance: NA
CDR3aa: CASRAGFVNYGYTF
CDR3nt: TGTGCCAGCAGAGCAGGATTCGTTAACTATGGCTACACCTTC

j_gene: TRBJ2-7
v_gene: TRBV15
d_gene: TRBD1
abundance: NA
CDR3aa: CATSRTTGTGGGEQYF
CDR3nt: TGTGCCACCAGCAGGACGACCGGGACAGGGGGCGGCGAGCAGTACTTC

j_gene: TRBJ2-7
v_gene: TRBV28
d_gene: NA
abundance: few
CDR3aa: CASRGAVYEQYF
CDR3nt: TGTGCCAGCAGGGGAGCGGTCTACGAGCAGTACTTC

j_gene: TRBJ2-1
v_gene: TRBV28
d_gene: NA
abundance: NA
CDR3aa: CASSSRGAGNEQFF
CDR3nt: TGTGCCAGCAGTTCCAGGGGCGCAGGAAATGAGCAGTTCTTC

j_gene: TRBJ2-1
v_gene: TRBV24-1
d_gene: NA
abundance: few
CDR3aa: CATSDFMGEDNEQFF
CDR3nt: TGTGCCACCAGTGATTTCATGGGGGAGGACAATGAGCAGTTCTTC

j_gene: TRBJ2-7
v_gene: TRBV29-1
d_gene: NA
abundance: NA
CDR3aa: CSVRDYEQYF
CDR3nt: TGCAGCGTTCGCGACTACGAGCAGTACTTC

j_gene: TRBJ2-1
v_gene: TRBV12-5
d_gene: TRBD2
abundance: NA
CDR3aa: CASGLDRLAGIYNEQFF
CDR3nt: TGTGCTAGTGGTTTGGACCGACTAGCGGGTATTTACAATGAGCAGTTCTTC

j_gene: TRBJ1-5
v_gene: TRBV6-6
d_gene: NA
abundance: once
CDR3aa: CASSYGASYSNQPQHF
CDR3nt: TGTGCCAGCAGTTACGGGGCATCTTATAGCAATCAGCCCCAGCATTTT

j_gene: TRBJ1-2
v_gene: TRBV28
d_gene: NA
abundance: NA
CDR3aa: CASSSVLFYGYTF
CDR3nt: TGTGCCAGCAGTTCGGTCCTATTCTATGGCTACACCTTC

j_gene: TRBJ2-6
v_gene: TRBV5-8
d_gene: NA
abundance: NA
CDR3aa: CASSLGHTSGANVLTF
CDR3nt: TGTGCCAGCAGCTTGGGGCATACCTCTGGGGCCAACGTCCTGACTTTC

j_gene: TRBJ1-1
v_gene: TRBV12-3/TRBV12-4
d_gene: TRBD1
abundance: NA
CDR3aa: CASSQGNLAEAFF
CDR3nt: TGTGCCAGCTCACAGGGGAACCTGGCTGAAGCTTTCTTT

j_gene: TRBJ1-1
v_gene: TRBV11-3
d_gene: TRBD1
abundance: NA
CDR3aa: CASSLAQGQGEAFF
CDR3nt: TGTGCCAGCAGCTTAGCCCAGGGACAGGGGGAAGCTTTCTTT

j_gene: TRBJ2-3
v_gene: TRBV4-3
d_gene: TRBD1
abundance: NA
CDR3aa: CASSWGQGYTDTQYF
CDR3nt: TGCGCCAGCAGCTGGGGACAGGGTTACACAGATACGCAGTATTTT

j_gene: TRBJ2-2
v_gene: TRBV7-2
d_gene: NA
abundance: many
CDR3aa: CASSPSGGSGGELFF
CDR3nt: TGTGCCAGCAGCCCTAGTGGGGGGAGTGGCGGGGAGCTGTTTTTT

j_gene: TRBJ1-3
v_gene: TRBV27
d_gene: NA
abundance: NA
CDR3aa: CASSLSTGMGNTIYF
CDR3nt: TGTGCCAGCAGTTTATCCACAGGGATGGGAAACACCATATATTTT

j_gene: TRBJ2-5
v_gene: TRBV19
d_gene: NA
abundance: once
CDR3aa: CASSQTAETQYF
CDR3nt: TGTGCCAGTAGCCAGACAGCCGAGACCCAGTACTTC

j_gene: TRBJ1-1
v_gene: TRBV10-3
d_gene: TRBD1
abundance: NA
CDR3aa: CAIGGTVLNTEAFF
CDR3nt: TGTGCCATCGGAGGGACAGTTCTGAACACTGAAGCTTTCTTT

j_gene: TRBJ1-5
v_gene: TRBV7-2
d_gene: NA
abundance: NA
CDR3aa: CASQLNRGTNQPQHF
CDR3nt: TGTGCCAGCCAACTAAATCGGGGAACAAATCAGCCCCAGCATTTT

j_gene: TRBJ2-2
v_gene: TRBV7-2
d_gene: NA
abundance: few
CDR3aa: CASSIQGRASNTGELFF
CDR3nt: TGTGCCAGCAGTATACAGGGTAGGGCATCGAACACCGGGGAGCTGTTTTTT